The 8 T cell receptor beta chains given below trace back to one sample, sequenced in a study of PD-1 blockade in classical Hodgkin lymphoma. In every patient, relapse followed autologous stem cell transplantation, while exposure to brentuximab vedotin differed. Libraries were prepared by immunoSEQ multiplex PCR; TCRdb keeps only in-frame clonotypes and omits some of them. The sample carries 40,000 to 50,000 clones, just under 80% recorded once. Material: peripheral blood mononuclear cells (PBMCs), obtained at baseline. These receptors were taken from a human donor with classical Hodgkin lymphoma.

The chain employs TRBV27 and TRBJ1-2; TRBD1 matches 10 bases. V shed 5 bases and J 4 bases; nucleotides not matched to a gene: 7. Germline lookup yields CDR1 MNHEY and CDR2 SMNVEV (reference sequence). This CDR3 comprises 15 residues. The CDR3 region has the DNA TGTGCCAGCAGTCGCGACAGGGGGCGCCTCTATGGCTACACCTTC. Amino acid sequence: CASSRDRGRLYGYTF.

The chain combines TRBV19 with TRBJ1-5; TRBD1 aligns across 7 bases. The germline CDR1 and CDR2 sequences are LNHDA and SQIVND (reference sequence). Trimming took 5 bases from V and 7 from J; bases not matched to a gene: 8. The CDR3 covers 14 residues. The CDR3 reads CASSAGGQEQPQHF. In DNA, the CDR3 is TGTGCCAGTAGTGCCGGAGGACAGGAGCAGCCCCAGCATTTT. The full variable domain, rest sourced from reference TRBV19 and TRBJ1-5, is DGGITQSPKYLFRKEGQNVTLSCEQNLNHDAMYWYRQDPGQGLRLIYYSQIVNDFQKGDIAEGYSVSREKKESFPLTVTSAQKNPTAFYLCASSAGGQEQPQHFGDGTRLSIL.

V gene TRBV6-5 combines with J gene TRBJ2-7; no firm D call. CDR1 is MNHEY and CDR2 is SVGAGI in the germline V gene. V was cut by 0 bases and J by 1 base, with 13 bases left in between. The CDR3 is made up of 16 amino acids. Here the CDR3 DNA reads TGTGCCAGCAGTTACTCGCGTACGGACCTATCCTACGAGCAGTACTTC. Amino acid sequence: CASSYSRTDLSYEQYF.

This sequence joins TRBV5-4 and TRBJ1-1; 9 bases line up with TRBD1. The germline CDR1 and CDR2 sequences are SGHNT and YYREEE (reference sequence). The CDR3 contains 14 residues. The V segment lost 4 bases and the J segment 6 bases; nucleotides outside the gene matches: 7. The CDR3 sequence is CASSGGQGMPEAFF. For the CDR3, the DNA is TGTGCCAGCAGCGGGGGACAGGGAATGCCTGAAGCTTTCTTT.

With regard to this clone: This same CDR3 is encoded by further DNA sequences in the sample. The chain uses TRBV21-1 and TRBJ1-2. TRBV21-1 is classified as a pseudogene. CDR3 length equals 17 residues. The CDR3 DNA sequence: TGTGCCAGCAGCAAAGCCCCTATGAGGGGCAGCCCGGGTGGCTACACCTTC. Residues: CASSKAPMRGSPGGYTF.

Of note for this clone: Compared with germline, one end of the junction differs, possibly owing to a read error. In DNA form, the CDR3 reads TGCGCCAGCAGCCCTGGGACAGGGGAGGGATACGAGCAGTACTTC. Residues: CASSPGTGEGYEQYF. The chain has TRBV5-8 and TRBJ2-7, with 10 bases fitting TRBD1. This CDR3 region has 15 residues. Germline values: CDR1 SGHTS, CDR2 YDEGEE.

The chain combines TRBV5-6 with TRBJ2-5; D uncertain. This CDR3 region has 12 residues. The germline gives CDR1 SGHDT, CDR2 YYEEEE. V was clipped by 1 base and J by 6 bases, with 7 bases between them. DNA of the CDR3: TGTGCCAGCAGCTTGATCGGTCAGACCCAGTACTTC. It translates to CASSLIGQTQYF.

This chain links TRBV5-1 with TRBJ2-1; tentative D call: TRBD1 (5 bases). Germline lookup yields CDR1 SGHRS and CDR2 YFSETQ. Trimming removed 0 bases at V and 6 bases at J, with 13 bases between. CDR3 length equals 15 residues. The CDR3 protein is CASSLGVGQVNEQFF. DNA of the CDR3: TGCGCCAGCAGCTTGGGGGTGGGGCAAGTCAATGAGCAGTTCTTC.